This T cell receptor (beta chain) was identified during a study of spatial heterogeneity in lung cancer. The time point here: sample taken at primary tumor resection. Samples were donated by 72 untreated early-stage non-small cell lung cancer patients. Whole RNA, which was extracted from tumor, nontumor lung tissue or frozen PBMC, was sequenced without any cell sorting. Whole-study results and caveats: Relative to follow-up, resection was when ubiquitous expanded tumor TCRs appeared more in blood.

Single TCR cDNA molecules each had their own unique molecular identifier. A single record per CDR3 protein comes from TCRdb applying MiXCR to the 5' RACE reads. Of roughly 48,000 distinct CDR3 sequences in the sample, approximately 5% were seen once. This clonotype was counted a few times. Its specificity is not known. The sequence came from a male donor with early-stage non-small cell lung cancer. Specimen: PBMCs, collected at surgery.

The CDR3 bases are TGTGCCAGCAGTTACTCGGGGACAGGGAACGGGGAGCTGTTTTTT. This encodes CASSYSGTGNGELFF. The J gene is TRBJ2-2, the V gene TRBV6-5; the match to TRBD1 covers 9 bases. This CDR3 comprises 15 residues. The ends lost 0 bases at V and 7 bases at J; junction bases unmatched: 3. CDR1 and CDR2 (germline): MNHEY, SVGAGI.